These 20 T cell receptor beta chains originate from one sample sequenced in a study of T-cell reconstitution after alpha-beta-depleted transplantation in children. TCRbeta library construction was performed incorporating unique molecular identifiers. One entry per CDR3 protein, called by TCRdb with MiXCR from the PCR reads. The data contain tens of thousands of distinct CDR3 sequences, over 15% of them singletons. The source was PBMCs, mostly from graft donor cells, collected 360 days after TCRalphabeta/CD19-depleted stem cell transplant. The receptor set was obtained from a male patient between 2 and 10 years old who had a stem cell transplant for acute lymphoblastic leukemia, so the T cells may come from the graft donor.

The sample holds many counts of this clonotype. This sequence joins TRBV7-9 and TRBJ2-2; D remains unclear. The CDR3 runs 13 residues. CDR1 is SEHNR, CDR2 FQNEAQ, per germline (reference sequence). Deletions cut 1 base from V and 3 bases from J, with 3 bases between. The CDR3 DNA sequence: TGTGCCAGCAGCTTAGAATACACCGGGGAGCTGTTTTTT. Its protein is CASSLEYTGELFF.

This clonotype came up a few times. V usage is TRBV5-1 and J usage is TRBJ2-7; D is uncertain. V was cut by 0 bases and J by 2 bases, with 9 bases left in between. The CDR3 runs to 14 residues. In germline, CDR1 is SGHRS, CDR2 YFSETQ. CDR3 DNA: TGCGCCAGCAGCTTGGCAGCGTCAACCTACGAGCAGTACTTC. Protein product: CASSLAASTYEQYF.

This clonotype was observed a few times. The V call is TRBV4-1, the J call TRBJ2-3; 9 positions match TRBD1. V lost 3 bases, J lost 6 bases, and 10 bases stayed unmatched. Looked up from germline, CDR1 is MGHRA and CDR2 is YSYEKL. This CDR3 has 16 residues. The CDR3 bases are TGCGCCAGCAGCCATCCCCGGGGACAGGGAGGCGATACGCAGTATTTT. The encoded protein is CASSHPRGQGGDTQYF.

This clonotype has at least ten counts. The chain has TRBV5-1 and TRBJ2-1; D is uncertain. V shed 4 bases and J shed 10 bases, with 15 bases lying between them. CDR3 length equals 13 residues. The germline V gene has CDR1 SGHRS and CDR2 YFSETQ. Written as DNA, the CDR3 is TGCGCCAGCAGCCCCCCCTACATGAAGGAGCAGTTCTTC. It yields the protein CASSPPYMKEQFF.

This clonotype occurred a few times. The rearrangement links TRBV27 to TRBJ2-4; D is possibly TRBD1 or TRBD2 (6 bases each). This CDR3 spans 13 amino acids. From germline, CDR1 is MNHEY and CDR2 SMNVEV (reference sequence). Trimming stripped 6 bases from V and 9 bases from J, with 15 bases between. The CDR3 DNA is TGTGCCAGCAGCCACAGGGCGCGGGGCATTCAGTACTTC. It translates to CASSHRARGIQYF.

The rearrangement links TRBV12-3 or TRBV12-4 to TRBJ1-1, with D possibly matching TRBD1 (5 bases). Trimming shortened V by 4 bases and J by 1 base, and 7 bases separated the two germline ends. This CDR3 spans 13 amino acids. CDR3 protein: CASSYTGNTEAFF. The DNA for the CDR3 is TGTGCCAGCAGTTATACAGGGAACACTGAAGCTTTCTTT.

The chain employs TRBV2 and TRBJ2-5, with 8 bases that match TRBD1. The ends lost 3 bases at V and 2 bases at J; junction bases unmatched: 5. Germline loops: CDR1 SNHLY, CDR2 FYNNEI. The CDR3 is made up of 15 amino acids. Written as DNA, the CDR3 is TGTGCCAGCAGTGACCCTAGGACAGGGCAAGAGACCCAGTACTTC. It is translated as CASSDPRTGQETQYF. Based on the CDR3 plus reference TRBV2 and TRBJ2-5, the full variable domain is EPEVTQTPSHQVTQMGQEVILRCVPISNHLYFYWYRQILGQKVEFLVSFYNNEISEKSEIFDDQFSVERPDGSNFTLKIRSTKLEDSAMYFCASSDPRTGQETQYFGPGTRLLVL.

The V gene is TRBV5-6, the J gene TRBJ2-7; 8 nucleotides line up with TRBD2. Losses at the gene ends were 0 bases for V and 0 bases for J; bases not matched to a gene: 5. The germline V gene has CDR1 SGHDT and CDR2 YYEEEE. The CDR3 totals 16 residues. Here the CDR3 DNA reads TGTGCCAGCAGCTTGGCCCGGGGGGGACACTCCTACGAGCAGTACTTC. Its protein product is CASSLARGGHSYEQYF.

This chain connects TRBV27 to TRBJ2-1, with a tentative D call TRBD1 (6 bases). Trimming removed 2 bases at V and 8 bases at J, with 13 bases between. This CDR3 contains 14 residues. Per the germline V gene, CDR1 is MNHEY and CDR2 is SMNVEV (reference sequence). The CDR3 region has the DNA TGTGCCAGCAGTTTAGGGGCCTGGGGGCATGAGCAGTTCTTC. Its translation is CASSLGAWGHEQFF.

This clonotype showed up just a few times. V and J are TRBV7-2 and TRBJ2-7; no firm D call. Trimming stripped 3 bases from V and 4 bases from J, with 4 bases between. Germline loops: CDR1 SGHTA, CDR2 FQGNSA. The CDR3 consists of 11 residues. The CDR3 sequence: CASSFAYEQYF. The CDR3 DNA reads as TGTGCCAGCAGCTTTGCTTACGAGCAGTACTTC. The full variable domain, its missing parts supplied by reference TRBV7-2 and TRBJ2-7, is GAGVSQSPSNKVTEKGKDVELRCDPISGHTALYWYRQSLGQGLEFLIYFQGNSAPDKSGLPSDRFSAERTGGSVSTLTIQRTQQEDSAVYLCASSFAYEQYFGPGTRLTVT.

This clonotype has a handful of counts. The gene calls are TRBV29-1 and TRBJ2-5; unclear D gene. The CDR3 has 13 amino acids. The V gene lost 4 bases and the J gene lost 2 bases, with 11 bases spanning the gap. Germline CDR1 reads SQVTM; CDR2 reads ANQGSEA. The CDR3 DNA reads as TGCAGCGTTGGGTCGTCCTTTCAAGAGACCCAGTACTTC. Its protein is CSVGSSFQETQYF.

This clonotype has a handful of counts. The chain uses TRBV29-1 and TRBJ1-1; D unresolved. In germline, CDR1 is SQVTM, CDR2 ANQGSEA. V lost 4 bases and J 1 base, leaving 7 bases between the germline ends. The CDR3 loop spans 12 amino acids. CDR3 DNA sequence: TGCAGCGTTGGACACCCGAACACTGAAGCTTTCTTT. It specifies CSVGHPNTEAFF.

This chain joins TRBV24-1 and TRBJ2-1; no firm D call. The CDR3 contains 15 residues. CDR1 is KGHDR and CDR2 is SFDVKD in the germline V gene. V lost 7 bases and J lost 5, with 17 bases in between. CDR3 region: CATSGEGPPHNEQFF. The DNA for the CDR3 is TGTGCCACCAGCGGAGAAGGACCTCCCCACAATGAGCAGTTCTTC.

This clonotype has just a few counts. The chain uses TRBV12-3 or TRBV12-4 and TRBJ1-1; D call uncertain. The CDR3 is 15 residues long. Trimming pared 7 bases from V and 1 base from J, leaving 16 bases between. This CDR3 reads CASNGGVGKNTEAFF. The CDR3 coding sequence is TGTGCCAGCAACGGCGGGGTGGGGAAGAACACTGAAGCTTTCTTT.

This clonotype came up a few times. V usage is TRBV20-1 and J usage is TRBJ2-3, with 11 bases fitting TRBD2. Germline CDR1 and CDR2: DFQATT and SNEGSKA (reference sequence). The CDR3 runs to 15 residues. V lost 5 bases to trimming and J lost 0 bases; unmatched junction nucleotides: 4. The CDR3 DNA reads TGCAGTGCTGATAGCGGGAGGGCGAGCACAGATACGCAGTATTTT. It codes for CSADSGRASTDTQYF.

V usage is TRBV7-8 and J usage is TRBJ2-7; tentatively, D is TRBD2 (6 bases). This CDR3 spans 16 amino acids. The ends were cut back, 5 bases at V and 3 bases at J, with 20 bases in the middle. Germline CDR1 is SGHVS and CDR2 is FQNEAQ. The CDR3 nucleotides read TGTGCCAGCAGCACCCGGGACTCCGCGGGGAACTACGAGCAGTACTTC. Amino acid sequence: CASSTRDSAGNYEQYF. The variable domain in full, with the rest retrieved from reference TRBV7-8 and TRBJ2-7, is GAGVSQSPRYKVAKRGQDVALRCDPISGHVSLFWYQQALGQGPEFLTYFQNEAQLDKSGLPSDRFFAERPEGSVSTLKIQRTQQEDSAVYLCASSTRDSAGNYEQYFGPGTRLTVT.

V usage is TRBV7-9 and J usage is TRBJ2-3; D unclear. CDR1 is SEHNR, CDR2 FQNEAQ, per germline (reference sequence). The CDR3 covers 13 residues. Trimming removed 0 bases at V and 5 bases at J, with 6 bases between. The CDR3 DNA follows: TGTGCCAGCAGCTTAGCGATTCAAGATACGCAGTATTTT. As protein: CASSLAIQDTQYF.

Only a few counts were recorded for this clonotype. The DNA of the CDR3 is TGCGCCAGCAGCTTGTCCATAACAGGTTTTTGGAATAGCAATCAGCCCCAGCATTTT. Its translation: CASSLSITGFWNSNQPQHF. The V and J genes are TRBV5-1 and TRBJ1-5; the D gene is possibly TRBD1 (5 bases). The CDR3 length is 19 residues. Germline lookup yields CDR1 SGHRS and CDR2 YFSETQ. V was clipped by 1 base and J by 0 bases, with 20 bases between them.

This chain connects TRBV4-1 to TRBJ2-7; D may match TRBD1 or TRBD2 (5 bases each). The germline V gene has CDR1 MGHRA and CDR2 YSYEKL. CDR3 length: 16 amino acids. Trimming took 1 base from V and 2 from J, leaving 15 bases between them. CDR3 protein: CASSQVAGAQTYEQYF. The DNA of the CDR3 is TGCGCCAGCAGCCAAGTGGCCGGGGCCCAGACCTACGAGCAGTACTTC.

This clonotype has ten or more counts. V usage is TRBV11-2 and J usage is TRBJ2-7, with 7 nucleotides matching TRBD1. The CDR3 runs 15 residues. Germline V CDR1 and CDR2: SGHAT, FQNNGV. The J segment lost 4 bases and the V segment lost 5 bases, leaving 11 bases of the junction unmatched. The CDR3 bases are TGTGCCAGCAGCGTCCGAGAGGGGGCGCATTACGAGCAGTACTTC. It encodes CASSVREGAHYEQYF.